Reported below is one T cell receptor (beta chain). This entry belongs to a study of beta chain features in type 1 diabetes. Trimming at V came to 7 bases and at J to 0 bases, leaving 12 bases not matched to a gene. This CDR3 is built from 17 residues. Per the germline V gene, CDR1 is SGHTA and CDR2 is FQGNSA. The whole isolated RNA underwent reverse transcription, so sequencing captured expressed TCRB transcripts. Using immunoSEQ multiplex PCR, the repertoire was profiled, and TCRdb retains in-frame clones only, with some absent. The table lists under 450,000 clones, roughly 14% of them singletons. What was sequenced was naive CD4+ T cells from blood. The TCR was taken from a man between 25 and 39 years old in good health. The J gene is TRBJ2-1, the V gene TRBV7-2; 7 positions match TRBD2. CDR3 sequence reads: CASTIPLGTTSYNEQFF. CDR3 DNA sequence: TGTGCCAGCACTATCCCCTTGGGGACTACCTCCTACAATGAGCAGTTCTTC.